These T cell receptor beta chains were read from a single sample in a study of OX40 agonist ivuxolimab in advanced cancers. Sequenced by immunoSEQ multiplex PCR; TCRdb stores in-frame clones only, minus some. The sample carries tens of thousands of clones, approximately 90% recorded once. The input for sequencing was CD4+ or CD8+ T cells sorted from blood, taken in a trial of the OX40 agonist ivuxolimab. The receptors were sampled from an adult with an advanced solid tumor such as melanoma, head and neck, liver or kidney cancer. The CDR3 runs from the conserved cysteine through the conserved F or W. The D gene is left open where the match is weak. The size entry is marked missing in some rows and otherwise reads once, few, many or a size class.

NA,TRBJ2-7,TRBV9,NA,CASSVLGFSHEQYF,TGTGCCAGCAGCGTATTGGGGTTCTCCCACGAGCAGTACTTC
NA,TRBJ2-5,TRBV7-9,NA,CASSRGQKGGETQYF,TGTGCCAGCAGCCGCGGACAGAAAGGGGGAGAGACCCAGTACTTC
few,TRBJ2-1,TRBV5-5,NA,CASSRALIVPQFF,TGTGCCAGCAGCCGGGCCTTAATTGTTCCCCAGTTCTTC
NA,TRBJ2-3,TRBV5-1,NA,CASSLVTGSTDTQYF,TGCGCCAGCAGCTTGGTTACGGGGAGCACAGATACGCAGTATTTT
NA,TRBJ2-7,TRBV7-8,NA,CASRLFDEQYF,TGTGCCAGCAGGTTGTTCGACGAGCAGTACTTC
NA,TRBJ2-7,TRBV6-5,TRBD1,CASKPGQSSYEQYF,TGTGCCAGCAAACCGGGACAGAGCTCCTACGAGCAGTACTTC
NA,TRBJ2-7,TRBV5-6,NA,CASMFRGRHEQYF,TGTGCCAGCATGTTTCGAGGTAGACACGAGCAGTACTTC
NA,TRBJ2-3,TRBV2,NA,CASSIRQRGSSTDTQYF,TGTGCCAGCAGTATCCGACAGAGGGGGTCCAGCACAGATACGCAGTATTTT
NA,TRBJ2-3,TRBV19,TRBD1,CASNLGQITDTQYF,TGTGCCAGCAACTTGGGACAGATCACAGATACGCAGTATTTT
NA,TRBJ2-3,TRBV4-2,TRBD1,CASSQGQGSSDTQYF,TGTGCCAGCAGCCAAGGACAGGGTTCTTCAGATACGCAGTATTTT
NA,TRBJ2-6,TRBV5-4,NA,CASSLDPGAGANVLTF,TGTGCCAGCAGCTTGGATCCGGGAGCTGGGGCCAACGTCCTGACTTTC
NA,TRBJ2-2,TRBV7-7,NA,CASSLGGNAGELFF,TGTGCTAGCAGCTTAGGGGGTAACGCCGGGGAGCTGTTTTTT
NA,TRBJ2-5,TRBV7-2,NA,CASSLSGGPQETQYF,TGTGCCAGCAGCTTGTCTGGCGGGCCCCAAGAGACCCAGTACTTC
NA,TRBJ2-5,TRBV9,NA,CASSVRQTQETQYF,TGTGCCAGCAGCGTGCGACAAACCCAAGAGACCCAGTACTTC
NA,TRBJ2-7,TRBV6-5,NA,CASSYSRAPYEQYF,TGTGCCAGCAGTTACTCGAGAGCCCCCTACGAGCAGTACTTC
NA,TRBJ2-7,TRBV6-1,NA,CASSESGRHEQYF,TGTGCCAGCAGTGAATCAGGGAGGCACGAGCAGTACTTC
NA,TRBJ2-7,TRBV7-2,TRBD1,CASSLPGTGEQYF,TGTGCCAGCAGCTTACCCGGGACAGGCGAGCAGTACTTC
NA,TRBJ2-1,TRBV27,NA,CASSFDYYNEQFF,TGTGCCAGCAGTTTTGACTATTACAATGAGCAGTTCTTC
NA,TRBJ2-7,TRBV7-2,TRBD2,CASSLGTSGSREQYF,TGTGCCAGCAGCTTAGGGACTAGCGGGAGCCGCGAGCAGTACTTC
few,TRBJ2-1,TRBV9,NA,CASSVDGKGYNEQFF,TGTGCCAGCAGCGTAGACGGGAAGGGCTACAATGAGCAGTTCTTC
NA,TRBJ2-7,TRBV28,NA,CASSKWDFGQYF,TGTGCCAGCAGTAAATGGGACTTCGGGCAGTACTTC
NA,TRBJ2-7,TRBV4-2,NA,CASSQEFTSSYEQYF,TGTGCCAGCAGCCAAGAGTTCACGTCATCCTACGAGCAGTACTTC
NA,TRBJ2-7,TRBV7-2,NA,CASRRLVSYEQYF,TGTGCCAGCAGGCGACTAGTCTCCTACGAGCAGTACTTC
NA,TRBJ2-7,TRBV11-3,NA,CASSLGTQGYEQYF,TGTGCCAGCAGCTTAGGTACACAGGGATACGAGCAGTACTTC
NA,TRBJ2-1,TRBV6-6,NA,CASSWEAGSSYNEQFF,TGTGCCAGCAGTTGGGAGGCCGGCAGCTCCTACAATGAGCAGTTCTTC